The 13 T cell receptor beta chains below come from one sample, sequenced in a study of control samples from healthy donors and cancer patients. Method: immunoSEQ multiplex PCR; TCRdb's copy keeps in-frame clones and lacks some. The sample has some 89,000 clones, 70% to 90% seen once. The specimen was blood. All receptors derive from a woman aged 40 to 50 in good health.

This sequence joins TRBV5-8 and TRBJ2-7; 10 positions agree with TRBD2. In germline, CDR1 is SGHTS, CDR2 YDEGEE. The junction had 6 bases not matched to a gene; V was cut back by 5 bases and J by 4 bases. The CDR3 has 14 residues. The CDR3, as DNA: TGTGCCAGCAGACCTAGCGGGGGCGTTTACGAGCAGTACTTC. Translated: CASRPSGGVYEQYF.

The V gene is TRBV5-1, the J gene TRBJ1-5; D is perhaps TRBD1 (5 bases). V lost 4 bases and J lost 0, with 11 bases in between. Germline CDR1 is SGHRS and CDR2 is YFSETQ. The CDR3 length is 15 residues. CDR3 DNA: TGCGCCAGCAGCCTTCAGGGAGGTAGCAATCAGCCCCAGCATTTT. The encoded protein is CASSLQGGSNQPQHF.

This chain links TRBV4-1 with TRBJ2-7; the D gene is possibly TRBD1 (6 bases). The germline CDR1 and CDR2 sequences are MGHRA and YSYEKL. CDR3 length: 15 amino acids. Trimming pared 1 base from V and 2 bases from J, leaving 12 bases between. The CDR3 region is CASSQAPDRAYEQYF. CDR3 DNA: TGCGCCAGCAGCCAAGCTCCGGACAGAGCCTACGAGCAGTACTTC.

This clone was observed a handful of times. CDR3 in amino acids: CASRRGGADGYTF. Written as DNA, the CDR3 is TGTGCCAGCCGTAGAGGGGGGGCAGATGGCTACACCTTC. The chain has TRBV6-5 and TRBJ1-2; D may be TRBD1 (6 bases). The germline V gene has CDR1 MNHEY and CDR2 SVGAGI. This CDR3 has 13 amino acids. The V end lost 8 bases, the J end lost 6 bases, and 16 bases lay between the germline ends.

CDR3 coding DNA: TGTGCCAGCAGCCAAGATGATGCGACACCCCTCCACTTT. This encodes CASSQDDATPLHF. The rearrangement joins TRBV3-1 (or the pseudogene TRBV3-2) to TRBJ1-6; D gene unclear. Germline values: CDR1 LGHDT, CDR2 YNNKEL (reference sequence). This CDR3 contains 13 residues. The ends were cut back, 0 bases at V and 11 bases at J, with 8 bases in the middle.

The chain combines TRBV15 with TRBJ1-5; 9 bases agree with TRBD1. V gave up 2 bases and J gave up 8 bases; unmatched junction bases: 7. The CDR3 extends over 15 amino acids. CDR1 LNHNV and CDR2 YYDKDF come from the germline V gene (reference sequence). CDR3 in DNA: TGTGCCACCAGCAGATCGACAGGGGGGATTGAGCCCCAGCATTTT. As protein: CATSRSTGGIEPQHF.

This chain connects TRBV27 to TRBJ2-7, with D possibly being TRBD2 (6 bases). Between the trimmed V and J ends, which lost 6 bases and 1 base, there was a span of 19 bases. The CDR3 spans 16 residues. Germline V gene lookup returns CDR1 MNHEY and CDR2 SMNVEV (reference sequence). CDR3 sequence (DNA): TGTGCCAGCAGATTACTCCGGGACTCCATGTCCTACGAGCAGTACTTC. This gives the protein CASRLLRDSMSYEQYF.

This clone was detected only a few times. The chain carries TRBV5-4 and TRBJ1-2; D not resolved. CDR1 is SGHNT and CDR2 is YYREEE in the germline V gene (reference sequence). The CDR3 runs 15 residues. The V gene lost 1 base and the J gene lost 5 bases, with 15 bases spanning the gap. This CDR3 is CASSLSPKGPYGYTF. The CDR3 nucleotides read TGTGCCAGCAGCTTGTCCCCGAAAGGACCTTATGGCTACACCTTC.

The chain links TRBV12-5 to TRBJ1-4; D call uncertain. V gave up 6 bases and J gave up 0 bases, with 11 bases separating them. The CDR3 consists of 15 residues. Germline-derived CDR1 and CDR2 are LGHNT and FRNRAP. This CDR3 reads CASGPHGATNEKLFF. Here the CDR3 DNA reads TGTGCTAGTGGCCCTCACGGTGCAACTAATGAAAAACTGTTTTTT.

The V gene is TRBV19, the J gene TRBJ1-2; 10 positions match TRBD1. V trimming: 5 bases; J trimming: 5 bases; junction bases outside the gene matches: 8. This CDR3 spans 15 amino acids. Per the germline V gene, CDR1 is LNHDA and CDR2 is SQIVND (reference sequence). The DNA for the CDR3 is TGTGCCAGTAGTGGGACAGGGGAAGGGGAATATGGCTACACCTTC. This codes for CASSGTGEGEYGYTF.

This clone appeared once. The chain links TRBV7-9 to TRBJ2-7; 9 bases are shared with TRBD1. Germline V lookup: CDR1 SEHNR, CDR2 FQNEAQ (reference sequence). CDR3 length: 14 amino acids. V trimming: 5 bases; J trimming: 3 bases; junction bases outside the gene matches: 5. The CDR3 loop reads CASSQQGAHYEQYF. As DNA, the CDR3 is TGTGCCAGCAGCCAACAGGGGGCACACTACGAGCAGTACTTC.

The chain employs TRBV12-3 or TRBV12-4 and TRBJ2-5, with 9 positions matching TRBD1. This CDR3 spans 12 amino acids. V lost 8 bases, J lost 6 bases, and 4 bases stayed unmatched. The CDR3 reads CASGTGFKTQYF. In DNA, the CDR3 is TGTGCCAGCGGGACAGGGTTTAAGACCCAGTACTTC.

The chain combines TRBV18 with TRBJ1-6, with D perhaps TRBD1 (6 bases). This CDR3 comprises 14 residues. Trimming removed 4 bases at V and 8 bases at J, with 12 bases between. CDR1 KGHSH and CDR2 LQKENI come from the germline V gene. This CDR3 is CASSQQGRDSPLHF. Here the CDR3 DNA reads TGTGCCAGCTCACAACAGGGTAGGGATTCACCCCTCCACTTT.